This T cell receptor (beta chain) is from a study of cytomegalovirus exposure and HLA in healthy donors. The PCR contained 60 Vbeta and 13 Jbeta primers. Data came from immunoSEQ multiplex PCR; TCRdb stores just in-frame clones and leaves some out. The data hold 150,000 to 200,000 clones, with 70% to 90% observed a single time. This TCR was sampled from a woman aged 18-29 years in good health and CMV-seronegative. The sequencing sample was made of PBMCs.

This chain's CDR3 is CASGPDRGQVAQADTQYF. DNA for the CDR3: TGTGCCAGCGGACCGGACAGGGGGCAAGTTGCACAAGCAGATACGCAGTATTTT. The rearrangement links TRBV7-2 to TRBJ2-3; TRBD1 agrees at 11 bases. The CDR3 is 18 amino acids. The V gene end was trimmed by 8 bases and the J gene end by 4 bases; junction bases not matched to a gene: 17. Germline-derived CDR1 and CDR2 are SGHTA and FQGNSA.